The clone carrying this T cell receptor (beta chain) is a singleton in its sample. These data originate in a study of T cell responses to AZD1222 COVID-19 vaccine. Here immunoSEQ multiplex PCR was the method, and the copy in TCRdb shows in-frame clones only, minus some. Here the sample spans fewer than 95,000 clones, around nine tenths being singletons. This sample comprised peripheral blood, obtained 28 days after the second AZD1222 dose. The TCR comes from an adult who received the AZD1222 COVID-19 vaccine.

This CDR3 reads CASSERFTGATEAFF. CDR3 bases: TGTGCCAGCAGTGAAAGGTTTACAGGGGCCACTGAAGCTTTCTTT. The chain couples TRBV6-1 to TRBJ1-1, with 7 bases identical to TRBD1. V lost 2 bases, J lost 4 bases, and 7 bases stayed unmatched. Germline loops: CDR1 MNHNS, CDR2 SASEGT. The CDR3 spans 15 residues.